This is a list of T cell receptor beta chains from one sample in a study of T cell changes during pregnancy in multiple sclerosis. The repertoire was sequenced with immunoSEQ multiplex PCR; TCRdb's copy has only in-frame clones and lacks some. The sample holds roughly 17,000 clones; around 90% are singletons and the top ten take around 13%. Sample: CD8+ T cells from peripheral blood mononuclear cells, taken after pregnancy. The origin of the receptors is a female donor in good health, enrolled as a control in a pregnancy study. Both conserved end residues are part of each CDR3. The D gene is left open where the match is weak. Clone size is stated in some rows and not others, as once, few, many or a class when expanded.

NA	NA	TRBJ1-6	TRBV15	14	CATSREGDNSPLHF	TGTGCCACCAGCAGAGAAGGGGATAATTCACCCCTCCACTTT
TRBD2	NA	TRBJ2-1	TRBV2	15	CASSARLAEYNEQFF	TGTGCCAGCAGTGCCCGACTAGCGGAATACAATGAGCAGTTCTTC
TRBD1	NA	TRBJ2-3	TRBV29-1	15	CSVEDGGQGTDTQYF	TGCAGCGTTGAAGATGGGGGACAGGGGACAGATACGCAGTATTTT
NA	NA	TRBJ2-4	TRBV7-8	17	CASSPKRFVETKNIQYF	TGTGCCAGCAGCCCGAAGCGATTTGTGGAAACCAAAAACATTCAGTACTTC
TRBD2	NA	TRBJ2-7	TRBV7-9	16	CASSPRIGREVDEQYF	TGTGCCAGCAGTCCTAGGATCGGGCGGGAGGTAGACGAGCAGTACTTC
NA	NA	TRBJ2-1	TRBV6-4	13	CASSQRVSNEQFF	TGTGCCAGCAGTCAACGCGTGAGTAATGAGCAGTTCTTC
TRBD2	NA	TRBJ2-1	TRBV2	13	CAGSGGGANEQFF	TGTGCCGGGTCGGGCGGGGGGGCCAATGAGCAGTTCTTC
TRBD2	NA	TRBJ2-3	TRBV28	16	CASTSFGLAVTDTQYF	TGTGCCAGCACCTCGTTTGGGCTAGCGGTCACAGATACGCAGTATTTT
TRBD1	NA	TRBJ2-7	TRBV6-1	16	CASSEASGTGGDEQYF	TGTGCCAGCAGTGAAGCGTCTGGGACAGGGGGCGACGAGCAGTACTTC
NA	medium-sized	TRBJ2-7	TRBV29-1	13	CSTKSGSSGEQYF	TGCAGTACGAAGTCCGGGTCCTCGGGCGAGCAGTACTTC
NA	NA	TRBJ1-5	TRBV7-9	14	CASSSRQDNQPQHF	TGTGCCAGCAGCTCAAGACAGGACAATCAGCCCCAGCATTTT
TRBD2	NA	TRBJ2-1	TRBV29-1	13	CSVVGGSYNEQFF	TGCAGCGTTGTGGGGGGGTCCTACAATGAGCAGTTCTTC
NA	NA	TRBJ2-7	TRBV19	14	CASSIVYSGYEQYF	TGTGCCAGTAGTATAGTTTACAGCGGCTACGAGCAGTACTTC
NA	NA	TRBJ1-1	TRBV27	12	CASKTGNTEAFF	TGTGCCAGCAAAACCGGGAACACTGAAGCTTTCTTT
NA	NA	TRBJ2-7	TRBV9	14	CASSEGTRIYEQYF	TGTGCCAGCAGCGAAGGGACACGGATCTACGAGCAGTACTTC
NA	NA	TRBJ1-4	TRBV6-5	13	CASSGVANEKLFF	TGTGCCTCCAGCGGGGTGGCTAATGAAAAACTGTTTTTT
TRBD1	few	TRBJ2-3	TRBV5-5	20	CASSLRRTGSGESSTDTQYF	TGTGCCAGCAGCTTGAGGAGGACAGGGTCAGGGGAGTCTAGCACAGATACGCAGTATTTT
TRBD2	NA	TRBJ2-2	TRBV5-6	16	CASSLETSGSYGELFF	TGTGCCAGCAGCTTGGAGACTAGCGGGAGTTACGGGGAGCTGTTTTTT
NA	NA	TRBJ1-4	TRBV2	16	CASSEWPGTRREKLFF	TGTGCCAGCAGTGAATGGCCGGGAACCCGACGGGAAAAACTGTTTTTT
TRBD2	NA	TRBJ2-3	TRBV30	15	CAWELSGGYTDTQYF	TGTGCCTGGGAATTAAGCGGGGGGTACACAGATACGCAGTATTTT
TRBD2	NA	TRBJ2-1	TRBV7-8	15	CAGRSSGSSYNEQFF	TGTGCCGGAAGGTCTAGCGGAAGCTCCTACAATGAGCAGTTCTTC
NA	NA	TRBJ2-7	TRBV27	12	CASGHGPREQYF	TGTGCCAGTGGACACGGCCCGAGGGAGCAGTACTTC
NA	NA	TRBJ2-3	TRBV7-2	16	CASSLDGRGITDTQYF	TGTGCCAGCAGCTTAGACGGGAGAGGTATAACAGATACGCAGTATTTT
TRBD1	few	TRBJ2-2	TRBV6-4	14	CASSEQGGTGELFF	TGTGCCAGCAGCGAACAGGGGGGTACCGGGGAGCTGTTTTTT
TRBD2	NA	TRBJ2-3	TRBV9	16	CASSPPGLAGPDTQYF	TGTGCCAGCAGCCCCCCCGGGTTAGCGGGGCCAGATACGCAGTATTTT
NA	few	TRBJ1-1	TRBV29-1	11	CSVVRGTEAFF	TGCAGCGTTGTTAGGGGAACTGAAGCTTTCTTT
NA	once	TRBJ2-7	TRBV5-4	12	CASSFSSYEQYF	TGTGCCAGCAGCTTCAGCTCCTACGAGCAGTACTTC
TRBD2	NA	TRBJ2-2	TRBV6-6	15	CASSSIAGNTGELFF	TGTGCCAGCAGTTCCATAGCGGGAAACACCGGGGAGCTGTTTTTT
NA	NA	TRBJ2-4	TRBV19	13	CASSPAQGYIQYF	TGTGCCAGTAGTCCTGCCCAGGGTTACATTCAGTACTTC
NA	NA	TRBJ1-4	TRBV7-9	12	CASSLNDGKLFF	TGTGCCAGCAGCCTCAACGACGGGAAACTGTTTTTT
NA	NA	TRBJ2-2	TRBV27	14	CASYNRGGTGELFF	TGTGCCAGCTATAACAGAGGGGGCACCGGGGAGCTGTTTTTT
NA	NA	TRBJ2-1	TRBV29-1	16	CSVPPPRGSSYNEQFF	TGCAGCGTTCCTCCCCCCCGGGGGTCCTCCTACAATGAGCAGTTCTTC
TRBD1	NA	TRBJ2-3	TRBV19	15	CASKQGLTSTDTQYF	TGTGCCAGCAAACAGGGGCTCACTAGCACAGATACGCAGTATTTT
NA	NA	TRBJ2-7	TRBV28	11	CASSDRGEQYF	TGTGCCAGCAGCGACCGAGGGGAGCAGTACTTC
NA	NA	TRBJ1-1	TRBV5-6	16	CASSDMTAIMNTEAFF	TGTGCCAGCAGCGATATGACAGCGATAATGAACACTGAAGCTTTCTTT
NA	NA	TRBJ2-1	TRBV15	16	CATSREGLPEYNEQFF	TGTGCCACCAGCAGAGAGGGACTCCCAGAGTACAATGAGCAGTTCTTC
TRBD1	NA	TRBJ1-5	TRBV5-6	18	CASSLRGDRYYSNQPQHF	TGTGCCAGCAGCTTGAGAGGGGACAGGTATTATAGCAATCAGCCCCAGCATTTT
NA	NA	TRBJ1-6	TRBV6-5	12	CASSSSDSPLHF	TGTGCCAGCAGTTCCAGTGATTCACCCCTCCACTTT
TRBD1	NA	TRBJ2-7	TRBV18	14	CASSPRDRVYEQYF	TGTGCCAGCTCACCTAGGGACAGAGTCTACGAGCAGTACTTC
NA	NA	TRBJ1-1	TRBV7-9	14	CASSLVQGGAEAFF	TGTGCCAGCAGCTTAGTTCAGGGAGGCGCTGAAGCTTTCTTT
NA	medium-sized	TRBJ1-4	TRBV28	15	CASSQLQATNEKLFF	TGTGCCAGCAGTCAACTACAGGCAACTAATGAAAAACTGTTTTTT
TRBD1	NA	TRBJ2-2	TRBV29-1	13	CSGQGENTGELFF	TGCAGCGGACAGGGGGAGAACACCGGGGAGCTGTTTTTT